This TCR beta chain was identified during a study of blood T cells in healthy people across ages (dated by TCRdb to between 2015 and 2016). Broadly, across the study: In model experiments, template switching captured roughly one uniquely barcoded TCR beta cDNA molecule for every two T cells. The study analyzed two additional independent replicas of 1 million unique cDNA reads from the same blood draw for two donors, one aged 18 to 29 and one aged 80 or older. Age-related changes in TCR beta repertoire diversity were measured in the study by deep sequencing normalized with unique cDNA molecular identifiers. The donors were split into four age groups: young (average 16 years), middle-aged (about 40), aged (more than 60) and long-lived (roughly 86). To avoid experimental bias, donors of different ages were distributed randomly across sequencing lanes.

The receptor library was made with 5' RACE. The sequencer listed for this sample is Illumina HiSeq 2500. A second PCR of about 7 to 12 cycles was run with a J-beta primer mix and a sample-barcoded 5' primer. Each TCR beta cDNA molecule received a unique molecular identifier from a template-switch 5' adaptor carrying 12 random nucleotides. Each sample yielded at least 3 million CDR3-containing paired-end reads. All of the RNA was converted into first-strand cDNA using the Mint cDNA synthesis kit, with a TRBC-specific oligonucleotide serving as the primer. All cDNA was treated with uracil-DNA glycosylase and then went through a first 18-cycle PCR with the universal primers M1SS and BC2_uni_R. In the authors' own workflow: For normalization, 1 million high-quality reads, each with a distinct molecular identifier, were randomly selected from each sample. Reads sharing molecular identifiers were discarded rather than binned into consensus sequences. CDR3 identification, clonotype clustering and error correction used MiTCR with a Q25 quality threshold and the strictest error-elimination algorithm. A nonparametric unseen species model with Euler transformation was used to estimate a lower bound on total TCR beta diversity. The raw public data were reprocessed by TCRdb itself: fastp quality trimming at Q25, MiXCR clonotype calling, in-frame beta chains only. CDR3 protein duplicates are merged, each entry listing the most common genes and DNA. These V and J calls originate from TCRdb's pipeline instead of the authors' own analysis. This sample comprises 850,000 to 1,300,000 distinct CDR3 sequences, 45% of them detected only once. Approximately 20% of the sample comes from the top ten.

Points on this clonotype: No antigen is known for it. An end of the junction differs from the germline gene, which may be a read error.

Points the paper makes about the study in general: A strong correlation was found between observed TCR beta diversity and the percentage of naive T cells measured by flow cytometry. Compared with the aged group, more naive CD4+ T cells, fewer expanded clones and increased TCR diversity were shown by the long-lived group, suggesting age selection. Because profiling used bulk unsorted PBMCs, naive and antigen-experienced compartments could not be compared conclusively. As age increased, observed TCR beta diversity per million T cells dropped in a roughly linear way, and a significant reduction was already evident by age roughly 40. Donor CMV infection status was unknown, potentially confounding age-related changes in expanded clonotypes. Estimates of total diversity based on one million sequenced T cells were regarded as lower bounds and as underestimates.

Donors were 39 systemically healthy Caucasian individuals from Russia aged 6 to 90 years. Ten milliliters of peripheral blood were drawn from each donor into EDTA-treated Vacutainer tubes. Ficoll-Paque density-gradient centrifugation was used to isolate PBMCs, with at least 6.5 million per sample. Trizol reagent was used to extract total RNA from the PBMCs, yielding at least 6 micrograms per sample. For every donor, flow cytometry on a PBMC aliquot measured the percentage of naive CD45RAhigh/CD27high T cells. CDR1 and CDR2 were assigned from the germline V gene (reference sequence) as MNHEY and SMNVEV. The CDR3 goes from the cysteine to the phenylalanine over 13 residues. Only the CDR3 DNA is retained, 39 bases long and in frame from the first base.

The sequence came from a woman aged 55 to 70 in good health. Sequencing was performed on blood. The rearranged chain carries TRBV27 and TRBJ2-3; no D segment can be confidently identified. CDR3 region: CVSSFGKTDMQYF. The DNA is TGTGTCAGCAGTTTTGGGAAAACAGATATGCAGTATTTT.